The 23 T cell receptor beta chains below come from one sample, sequenced in a study of T cells in localized non-small cell lung cancer. Measured with immunoSEQ multiplex PCR; TCRdb has only the in-frame clones, and not every one. The sample gives 1,500 to 2,000 clones, 29% of which show up once; 9.8% is in the top ten. This sample comprised normal lung tissue next to the tumor, obtained before any cancer treatment. Receptor source: a woman aged 35-75 years with stage III lung adenocarcinoma.

This clone was counted only a few times. This chain links TRBV6-8 with TRBJ2-7, with 8 nucleotides matching TRBD1. The germline gives CDR1 MNHGY, CDR2 SAAAGT. V shed 5 bases and J 6 bases; nucleotides not matched to a gene: 3. This CDR3 contains 12 residues. The CDR3 DNA reads TGTGCCAGCAGTACCACAGGGGGCGAGCAGTACTTC. Residues: CASSTTGGEQYF.

The chain has TRBV14 and TRBJ1-1; TRBD1 agrees at 9 bases. V lost 1 base and J lost 12; bases outside the gene matches: 9. Germline V lookup: CDR1 SGHDN, CDR2 FVKESK. This CDR3 comprises 14 residues. CDR3 in amino acids: CASSQAQGAIGSFF. In nucleotides, the CDR3 is TGTGCCAGCAGCCAAGCACAGGGGGCGATTGGGTCTTTCTTT.

By share of the sample, this clone is medium-sized. The chain has TRBV7-4 and TRBJ2-1; no clear D. Germline V gives CDR1 SGHVT, CDR2 SQSDAQ. This CDR3 comprises 13 residues. Trimming took off 5 bases at V and 7 bases at J, with 12 bases between the two ends. CDR3 amino acids: CASSIQLENEQFF. In nucleotides, the CDR3 is TGTGCCAGCAGCATCCAACTGGAAAATGAGCAGTTCTTC.

The genes are TRBV11-3 and TRBJ2-7; D is possibly TRBD2 (6 bases). The CDR3 runs to 14 residues. Germline CDR1 and CDR2: SGHNT and YENEEA. Trimming shortened V by 5 bases and J by 4 bases, and 15 bases separated the two germline ends. The CDR3 loop is CASSLWRGGYEQYF. CDR3 in DNA: TGTGCCAGCAGCCTCTGGAGGGGTGGGTACGAGCAGTACTTC.

The chain links TRBV19 to TRBJ1-3; TRBD1 matches 9 bases. This CDR3 region has 14 residues. CDR1 is LNHDA, CDR2 SQIVND, per germline (reference sequence). V shed 6 bases, J shed 4 bases, and the junction held 4 bases outside the gene matches. For the CDR3, the DNA is TGTGCCAGTAGGACCGGGACAGGGGGAAACACCATATATTTT. The encoded protein is CASRTGTGGNTIYF. Full variable domain (rest looked up from reference TRBV19 and TRBJ1-3): DGGITQSPKYLFRKEGQNVTLSCEQNLNHDAMYWYRQDPGQGLRLIYYSQIVNDFQKGDIAEGYSVSREKKESFPLTVTSAQKNPTAFYLCASRTGTGGNTIYFGEGSWLTVV.

The V gene is TRBV19, the J gene TRBJ1-2, with D uncertain. Trimming took off 6 bases at V and 2 bases at J, with 10 bases between the two ends. The CDR3 runs to 13 residues. Germline lookup yields CDR1 LNHDA and CDR2 SQIVND (reference sequence). This CDR3 reads CASSPRANYGYTF. The CDR3 DNA reads TGTGCCAGTAGCCCCCGGGCCAACTATGGCTACACCTTC.

CDR3 coding DNA: TGTGCCTGGAGTGTACTTGGGGGCCGGGAAAAACTGTTTTTT. Its protein is CAWSVLGGREKLFF. This chain connects TRBV30 to TRBJ1-4; D might be TRBD1 (6 bases). V lost 0 bases to trimming and J lost 8 bases, with 13 bases between them. CDR1 and CDR2 from the germline V gene are GTSNPN and SVGIG (reference sequence). There are 14 residues in the CDR3.

This clone was found a few times. The chain recombines TRBV6-8 with TRBJ2-1; TRBD1 matches at 7 bases. The CDR3 has 17 residues. After removal of 4 bases from V and 5 bases from J, the junction contained 14 bases not matched to a gene. Looked up from germline, CDR1 is MNHGY and CDR2 is SAAAGT. CDR3 sequence reads: CASSFLSSGTENNEQFF. The CDR3 DNA reads as TGTGCCAGCAGTTTCCTTTCCTCCGGGACAGAGAACAATGAGCAGTTCTTC.

This clone was detected only a few times. The V and J genes are TRBV28 and TRBJ1-2, with D hard to call. This CDR3 has 12 amino acids. Trimming took 10 bases from V and 4 from J, leaving 13 bases between them. Per germline, CDR1 MDHEN and CDR2 SYDVKM. DNA for the CDR3: TGTGCCACCGAGGATCGCCTCTATGGCTACACCTTC. It encodes CATEDRLYGYTF.

In its sample, this clone was seen a few times. CDR3 in amino acids: CASSRRTSGTLEQYF. CDR3 nucleotides: TGTGCCAGCAGCCGCCGGACTAGCGGCACCCTCGAGCAGTACTTC. The chain joins TRBV11-3 to TRBJ2-7, with 10 nucleotides matching TRBD2. The CDR3 runs 15 residues. CDR1 SGHNT and CDR2 YENEEA come from the germline V gene. The V segment lost 5 bases and the J segment 6 bases; nucleotides outside the gene matches: 10.

By share, this clone ranks as medium-sized. V and J are TRBV11-3 and TRBJ1-1; possible D gene TRBD1, 6 bases. Germline V gene data show CDR1 as SGHNT and CDR2 as YENEEA. The CDR3 length is 14 residues. With 5 bases removed from V and 7 bases from J, the gap between germline ends came to 17 bases. The CDR3 sequence is CASSPAGGRDEAFF. CDR3 in DNA: TGTGCCAGCAGCCCCGCCGGGGGGCGAGATGAAGCTTTCTTT. The entire variable domain, with the rest obtained from reference TRBV11-3 and TRBJ1-1, is as follows: EAGVVQSPRYKIIEKKQPVAFWCNPISGHNTLYWYLQNLGQGPELLIRYENEEAVDDSQLPKDRFSAERLKGVDSTLKIQPAELGDSAVYLCASSPAGGRDEAFFGQGTRLTVV.

V is TRBV5-1 and J is TRBJ2-1; TRBD2 matches 7 bases. Germline V gene sequence: CDR1 SGHRS, CDR2 YFSETQ. The CDR3 consists of 16 residues. Unmatched junction bases numbered 9, after V lost 4 bases and J lost 2 bases. The CDR3 loop reads CASSQDGSGPYNEQFF. The CDR3 DNA follows: TGCGCCAGCAGCCAAGATGGTAGCGGGCCCTACAATGAGCAGTTCTTC.

To note about this clone: One junction end does not reproduce the germline sequence, and a read error may be involved. This chain joins TRBV11-3 and TRBJ2-3; a possible D gene is TRBD1 (6 bases). Germline CDR1 reads SGHNT; CDR2 reads YENEEA. The CDR3 extends over 15 amino acids. This CDR3 reads CASSLQGLSTDTQYF. CDR3 sequence (DNA): TGTGCTAGCAGCTTACAGGGTTTGAGCACAGATACGCAGTATTTT.

This clone came up a few times. The rearrangement links TRBV7-2 to TRBJ2-2, with D unresolved. This CDR3 region has 15 residues. V dropped 3 bases and J dropped 6 bases, with 14 bases sitting between them. Germline V gene data show CDR1 as SGHTA and CDR2 as FQGNSA. CDR3 in DNA: TGTGCCAGCAGCTTTGGTCGGCAGGTTGCCGGGGAGCTGTTTTTT. This gives the protein CASSFGRQVAGELFF.

The V call is TRBV19, the J call TRBJ1-4, with TRBD1 as a possible D gene (6 bases). V shed 4 bases and J shed 6 bases, with 12 bases lying between them. CDR1 and CDR2 (germline): LNHDA, SQIVND (reference sequence). The length of the CDR3 is 14 residues. The DNA for the CDR3 is TGTGCCAGTAGTACCGGGACACCCCATGAAAAACTGTTTTTT. It codes for CASSTGTPHEKLFF. Filled out from reference TRBV19 and TRBJ1-4, the complete variable domain reads DGGITQSPKYLFRKEGQNVTLSCEQNLNHDAMYWYRQDPGQGLRLIYYSQIVNDFQKGDIAEGYSVSREKKESFPLTVTSAQKNPTAFYLCASSTGTPHEKLFFGSGTQLSVL.

In this sample, this clone turned up once. V gene TRBV11-3 combines with J gene TRBJ2-1, with 8 bases matching TRBD2. CDR1 SGHNT and CDR2 YENEEA come from the germline V gene. The CDR3 has 15 residues. V shed 3 bases, J shed 1 base, and the junction held 2 bases outside the gene matches. CDR3 bases: TGTGCCAGCAGCTTGATAGCGGGGTCCTACAATGAGCAGTTCTTC. Its translation: CASSLIAGSYNEQFF.

In its sample, this clone ranks as large. The chain recombines TRBV30 with TRBJ1-4; D unresolved. CDR3 length: 14 residues. V lost 3 bases and J 2 bases, leaving 10 bases between the germline ends. Germline loops: CDR1 GTSNPN, CDR2 SVGIG (reference sequence). This CDR3 reads CAWRAGYTNEKLFF. As DNA, the CDR3 is TGTGCCTGGAGGGCCGGGTACACTAATGAAAAACTGTTTTTT. Supplemented by reference TRBV30 and TRBJ1-4, the full variable domain reads SQTIHQWPATLVQPVGSPLSLECTVEGTSNPNLYWYRQAAGRGLQLLFYSVGIGQISSEVPQNLSASRPQDRQFILSSKKLLLSDSGFYLCAWRAGYTNEKLFFGSGTQLSVL.

The genes are TRBV6-8 and TRBJ2-2; perhaps TRBD1 as D (6 bases). This CDR3 has 14 amino acids. Germline assignment: CDR1 MNHGY and CDR2 SAAAGT. Trimming took 6 bases from V and 8 from J, leaving 16 bases between them. The CDR3 nucleotides read TGTGCCAGCAGGACAGGACTGGGTCGGGGGGAGCTGTTTTTT. This encodes CASRTGLGRGELFF.

This chain connects TRBV11-3 to TRBJ2-1, with TRBD2 matching over 8 bases. This CDR3 is 14 amino acids long. Per the germline V gene, CDR1 is SGHNT and CDR2 is YENEEA. V trimming: 3 bases; J trimming: 9 bases; junction bases outside the gene matches: 7. The CDR3: CASSLLGLGTEQFF. The DNA of the CDR3 is TGTGCCAGCAGCTTGTTGGGACTAGGAACTGAGCAGTTCTTC.

The chain is built from TRBV19 and TRBJ2-2; weak D call: TRBD1 (6 bases). In germline, CDR1 is LNHDA, CDR2 SQIVND (reference sequence). Trimming cost V 4 bases and J 7 bases, with 7 bases left between them. This CDR3 is 12 amino acids long. The CDR3 loop is CASSKGVGELFF. The CDR3 nucleotides read TGTGCCAGTAGTAAGGGGGTCGGGGAGCTGTTTTTT.

This clone appeared once. The CDR3 region is CSVQAGGGSSGNTIYF. CDR3 in DNA: TGCAGCGTGCAAGCGGGGGGAGGGAGCTCTGGAAACACCATATATTTT. The rearrangement uses TRBV29-1 and TRBJ1-3; tentatively, D is TRBD1 (5 bases). CDR1 is SQVTM and CDR2 is ANQGSEA in the germline V gene. This CDR3 contains 16 residues. V lost 6 bases and J 0 bases, leaving 18 bases between the germline ends.

This clone was counted only a few times. The chain uses TRBV6-8 and TRBJ2-1; D gene uncertain. V dropped 4 bases and J dropped 7 bases, with 11 bases sitting between them. There are 13 residues in the CDR3. The germline V gene encodes CDR1 MNHGY and CDR2 SAAAGT. CDR3 in amino acids: CASSSLSDNEQFF. In DNA, the CDR3 is TGTGCCAGCAGTTCCCTTTCGGATAATGAGCAGTTCTTC.

This chain uses TRBV11-3 with TRBJ2-7, with 9 bases lining up with TRBD2. J gave up 3 bases and V 3 bases, and 3 bases lay outside the gene matches. CDR3 length: 14 amino acids. The germline CDR1 and CDR2 sequences are SGHNT and YENEEA. CDR3 sequence (DNA): TGTGCCAGCAGCTTGGGGACTAGCCTCTACGAGCAGTACTTC. Amino acid sequence: CASSLGTSLYEQYF.